This note documents a single T cell receptor beta chain sequence. Only one count was recorded for this clone. There is no known antigen for this receptor. Base-call qualities are not available, and no considerably larger clone is one nucleotide away. This specimen belongs to a study of blood T cell repertoires in COVID-19 (dated by TCRdb to the early 2020s). In terms of the full investigation: The collaborator samples originated in the United States, Italy and Spain and spanned the acute and convalescent phases of COVID-19. Deeply sampled blood TCRbeta repertoires from subjects exposed to, actively infected with, or recovered from COVID-19 were included in the dataset. The sample metadata nearly always contained a de-identified subject ID, COVID-19 status, age in years and sex. The repertoires were released in a freely available public database meant as a resource for research on the immune response to SARS-CoV-2. Where HLA class I and class II types were available, the types were taken from metadata supplied by the sample provider, not from assay-based typing. The samples were drawn from the first 160 participants of the ongoing ImmuneRACE study and from 950 to 1,500 subjects provided by 6 global collaborators. The material from the prospective study consisted of cDNA or gDNA derived from T cells, B-cell-depleted T cells, or PBMCs.

TCRbeta CDR3 regions were amplified from genomic DNA by means of the immunoSEQ Assay, a bias-controlled multiplex PCR. The study's own analysis went as follows. The number of nucleated cells in each sample was estimated from the amplification of reference gene primers within the assay. To quantify the absolute abundance of each unique TCRbeta CDR3 rearrangement, sequence reads were collapsed and filtered. For each sample, productive Simpson clonality was calculated as the square root of Simpson's diversity index over productive rearrangements. TCRdb holds this immuneACCESS table with in-frame rearrangements only. Some clones are missing; in checked studies, unresolved V genes explain under half, and the rest has no known cause. From that table come the V and J calls and clone size; the DNA was used to work out D and trimming. The sample table lists roughly 31,000 clones, 90% of them with a count of one. Jointly, the top ten make up approximately 1.5% of the sample.

Each collaborating institution followed its own protocols to collect whole blood in K2EDTA tubes. Collaborator samples were shipped for TCRbeta analysis as frozen whole blood, isolated PBMCs, or DNA extracted from either sample type. What the work shows at the level of the full study, not this receptor alone: The quantity of clinical and demographic metadata differed by source and by participant and was supplied without curation.

Sequenced sample: peripheral blood. The sequence came from a man in his sixties with active COVID-19.

The CDR3 region: CASSEGESNQPQHF. The DNA sequence is as follows: TGTGCCAGCAGTGAAGGGGAGAGCAATCAGCCCCAGCATTTT. Rearrangement joined TRBV2 to TRBJ1-5; confidence is insufficient to name the D gene. V is cut by 1 base and J by 1 base, and the space between the germline ends is 5 bases. The CDR3 contains 14 residues, cysteine and phenylalanine counted. Left in the record is the CDR3 DNA by itself, 42 bases read in frame from the first base. CDR1 SNHLY and CDR2 FYNNEI were looked up in the germline V gene.